The entry that follows covers one T cell receptor (beta chain) sequence. Its antigen is undetermined. Assay: immunoSEQ multiplex PCR; the TCRdb copy retains only in-frame clones and omits some. The sample has over 130,000 clones, around 82% seen once. The data originate from a study of cytotoxic CD8 clonotypes in ibrutinib-treated CLL. General study findings and limits: At baseline, clonality was higher than in age-matched healthy donors and correlated with CD8+ counts. Public clonotypes, found uncommonly, either contracted or stayed stable on treatment.

Unmatched junction bases numbered 6, after V lost 6 bases and J lost 2 bases. The CDR3 extends over 15 amino acids. The V gene's germline CDR1 is LNHDA and CDR2 SQIVND (reference sequence). The receptor was derived from a human donor with chronic lymphocytic leukemia. The V gene is TRBV19, the J gene TRBJ2-2; 7 bases line up with TRBD1. The source was PBMCs, collected after 36 months of ibrutinib treatment. CDR3 coding DNA: TGTGCCAGTAGACCGGGACAGACAAACACCGGGGAGCTGTTTTTT. Residues: CASRPGQTNTGELFF.